This note documents a single T cell receptor (beta chain) sequence. Its antigen is as yet unknown. This specimen comes from a study of CD8 T cells in Susac syndrome. Sequencing of TCR beta covered CD8+ and CD4+ T cells obtained from blood. While CD8+ and CD4+ T cells were isolated negatively, TEMRA cells were enriched by FACS. When the RNA was reverse transcribed, random hexamers were used with an input of about 0.45 to 1 ug. A multiplex approach, immunoSEQ multiplex PCR, amplified TCR beta CDR3 across 54 Vbeta and 13 Jbeta. TCRdb recomputed calls from the immunoSEQ multiplex PCR reads with MiXCR, one row per CDR3 protein. The sample records over 100,000 distinct CDR3 sequences, roughly 97% being singletons. Whole-study results and caveats: The study's TCR sequencing and HLA analysis drew on a certain number of individuals. That number was acknowledged as relatively small.

With 2 bases clipped from V and 5 bases from J, the junction kept 7 bases outside the gene matches. Germline lookup yields CDR1 DFQATT and CDR2 SNEGSKA (reference sequence). The CDR3 runs 14 residues. This sequence originates from a human donor in good health. The rearrangement links TRBV20-1 to TRBJ2-5, with 8 bases matching TRBD2. Sequences were obtained from CD4+ T cells from PBMCs. The CDR3 is CSARLPGGGETQYF. The CDR3 DNA follows: TGCAGTGCTAGACTACCGGGAGGGGGGGAGACCCAGTACTTC.